This entry concerns a single TCR beta chain. Its matching antigen is unknown. The donors were part of the roughly 110-subject validation cohort, which stood apart from the approximately 640-subject first cohort. Measured with immunoSEQ multiplex PCR; TCRdb has only the in-frame clones, and not every one. The sample holds fewer than 200,000 clones; approximately 86% are singletons and the top ten take roughly 7%. The data derive from a study of cytomegalovirus exposure and HLA in healthy donors. Study in general: The same platform used for the 650 to 700 first-cohort repertoires was also used for the 95 to 150 validation repertoires, as a later analysis reported. Study conclusions and caveats: Rarity held for most TCR sequences, but there were some public TCRs that occurred in many donors. The classifier reportedly diagnosed cytomegalovirus status with high sensitivity and specificity.

CDR3 length equals 11 residues. Germline V lookup: CDR1 DFQATT, CDR2 SNEGSKA (reference sequence). The material sequenced was PBMCs. The TCR was taken from a man younger than 40 in good health and CMV-seropositive. The chain links TRBV20-1 to TRBJ1-1; D uncertain. The CDR3: CRPLGGTEAFF. The CDR3 DNA sequence: TGCAGACCGCTGGGAGGCACTGAAGCTTTCTTT.